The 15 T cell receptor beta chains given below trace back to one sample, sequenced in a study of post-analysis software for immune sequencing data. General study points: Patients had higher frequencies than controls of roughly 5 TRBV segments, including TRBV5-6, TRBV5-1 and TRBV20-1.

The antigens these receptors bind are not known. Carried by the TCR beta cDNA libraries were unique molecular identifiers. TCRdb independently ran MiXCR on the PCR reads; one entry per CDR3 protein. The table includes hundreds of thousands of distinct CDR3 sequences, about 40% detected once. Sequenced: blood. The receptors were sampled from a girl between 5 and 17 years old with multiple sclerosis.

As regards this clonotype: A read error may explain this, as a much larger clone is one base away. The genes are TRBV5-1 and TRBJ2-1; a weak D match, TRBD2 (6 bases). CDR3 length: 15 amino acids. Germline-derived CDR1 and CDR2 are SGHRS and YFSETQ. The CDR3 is CARSLDGARGSEQFF. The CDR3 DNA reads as TGCGCCAGAAGCTTGGACGGGGCGCGGGGTAGTGAGCAGTTCTTC.

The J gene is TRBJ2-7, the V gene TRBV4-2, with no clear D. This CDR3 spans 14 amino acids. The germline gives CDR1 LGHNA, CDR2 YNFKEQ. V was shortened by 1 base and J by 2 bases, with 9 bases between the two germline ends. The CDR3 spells CASSQVGPAYEQYF. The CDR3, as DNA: TGTGCCAGCAGCCAAGTGGGTCCGGCCTACGAGCAGTACTTC.

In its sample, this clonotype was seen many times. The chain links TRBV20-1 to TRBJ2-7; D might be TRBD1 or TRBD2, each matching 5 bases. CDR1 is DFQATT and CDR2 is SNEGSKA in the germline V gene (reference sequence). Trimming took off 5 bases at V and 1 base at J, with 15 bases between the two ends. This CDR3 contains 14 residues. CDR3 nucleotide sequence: TGCAGTGCTGGCCGGGACGGATCTTCCTACGAGCAGTACTTC. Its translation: CSAGRDGSSYEQYF.

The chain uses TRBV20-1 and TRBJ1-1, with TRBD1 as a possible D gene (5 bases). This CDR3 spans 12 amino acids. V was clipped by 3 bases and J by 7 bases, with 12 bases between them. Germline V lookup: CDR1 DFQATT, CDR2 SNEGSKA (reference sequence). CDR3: CSASETQVEAFF. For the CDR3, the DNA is TGCAGTGCTAGTGAAACACAGGTTGAAGCTTTCTTT.

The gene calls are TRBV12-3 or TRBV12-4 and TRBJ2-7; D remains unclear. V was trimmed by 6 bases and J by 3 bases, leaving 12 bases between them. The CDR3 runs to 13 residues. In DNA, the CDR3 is TGTGCCAGCAGCCCCGTGGGGTTCTACGAGCAGTACTTC. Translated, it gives CASSPVGFYEQYF.

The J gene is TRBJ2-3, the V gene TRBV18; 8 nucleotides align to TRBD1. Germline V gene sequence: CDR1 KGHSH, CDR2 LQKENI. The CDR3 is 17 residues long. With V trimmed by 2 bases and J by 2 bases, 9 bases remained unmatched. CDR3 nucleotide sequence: TGTGCCAGCTCACCAGACGTCCGGGACAGGATCACAGATACGCAGTATTTT. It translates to CASSPDVRDRITDTQYF. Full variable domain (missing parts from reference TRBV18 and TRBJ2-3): NAGVMQNPRHLVRRRGQEARLRCSPMKGHSHVYWYRQLPEEGLKFMVYLQKENIIDESGMPKERFSAEFPKEGPSILRIQQVVRGDSAAYFCASSPDVRDRITDTQYFGPGTRLTVL.

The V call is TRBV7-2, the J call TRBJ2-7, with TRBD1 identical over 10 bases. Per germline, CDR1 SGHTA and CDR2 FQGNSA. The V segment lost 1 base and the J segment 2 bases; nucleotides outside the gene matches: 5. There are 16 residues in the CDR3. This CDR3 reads CASSLGGTGATYEQYF. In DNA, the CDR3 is TGTGCCAGCAGCTTAGGGGGGACAGGGGCTACCTACGAGCAGTACTTC.

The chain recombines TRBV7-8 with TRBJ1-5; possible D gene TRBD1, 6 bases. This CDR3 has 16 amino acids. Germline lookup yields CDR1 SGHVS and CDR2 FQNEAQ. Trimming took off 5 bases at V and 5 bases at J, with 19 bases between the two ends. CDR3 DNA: TGTGCCAGCAGCCCGGCCTGGGGGGGGGCAGATCAGCCCCAGCATTTT. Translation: CASSPAWGGADQPQHF.

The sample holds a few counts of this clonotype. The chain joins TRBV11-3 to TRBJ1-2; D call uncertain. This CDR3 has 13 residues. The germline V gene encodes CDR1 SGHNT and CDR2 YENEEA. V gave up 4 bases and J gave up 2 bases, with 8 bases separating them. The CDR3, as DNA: TGTGCCAGCAGCTACGGTGAGAACTATGGCTACACCTTC. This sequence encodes CASSYGENYGYTF.

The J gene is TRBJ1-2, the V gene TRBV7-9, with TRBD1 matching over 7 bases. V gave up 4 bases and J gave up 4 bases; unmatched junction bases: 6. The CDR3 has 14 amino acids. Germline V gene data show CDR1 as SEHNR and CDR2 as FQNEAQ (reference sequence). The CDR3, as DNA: TGTGCCAGCAGCTCAGACAGGGCTCTCTATGGCTACACCTTC. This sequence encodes CASSSDRALYGYTF.

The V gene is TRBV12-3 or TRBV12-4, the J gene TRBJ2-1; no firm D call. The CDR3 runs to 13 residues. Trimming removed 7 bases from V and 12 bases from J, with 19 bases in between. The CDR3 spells CASKSPRVARQFF. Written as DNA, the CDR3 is TGTGCCAGCAAATCCCCCCGGGTAGCAAGGCAGTTCTTC.

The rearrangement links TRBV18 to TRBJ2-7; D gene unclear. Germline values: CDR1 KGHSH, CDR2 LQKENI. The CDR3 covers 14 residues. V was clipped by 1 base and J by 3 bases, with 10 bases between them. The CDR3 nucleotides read TGTGCCAGCTCACCACATGGGGAAAACTACGAGCAGTACTTC. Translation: CASSPHGENYEQYF.

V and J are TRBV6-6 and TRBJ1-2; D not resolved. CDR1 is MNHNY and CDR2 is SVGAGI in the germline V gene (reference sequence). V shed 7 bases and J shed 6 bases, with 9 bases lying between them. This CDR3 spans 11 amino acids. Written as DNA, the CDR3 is TGTGCCAGCAACTTATCGGATGGCTACACCTTC. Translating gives CASNLSDGYTF.

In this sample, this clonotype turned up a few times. The DNA for the CDR3 is TGCGCCAGCAGCTTCGGGACTAGCGGGAGGTCCTACTCCTACGAGCAGTACTTC. This translates into CASSFGTSGRSYSYEQYF. The V gene is TRBV5-1, the J gene TRBJ2-7; the match to TRBD2 covers 15 bases. The V segment lost 2 bases and the J segment 0 bases; nucleotides outside the gene matches: 6. The CDR3 loop spans 18 amino acids. Germline lookup yields CDR1 SGHRS and CDR2 YFSETQ.

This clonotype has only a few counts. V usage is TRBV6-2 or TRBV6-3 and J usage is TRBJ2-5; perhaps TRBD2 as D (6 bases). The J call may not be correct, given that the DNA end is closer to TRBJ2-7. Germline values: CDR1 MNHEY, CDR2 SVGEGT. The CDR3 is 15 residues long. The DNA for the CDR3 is TGTGCCAGCAGTTACTGGACTATTGGCAGCCACGAGCAGTACTTC. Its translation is CASSYWTIGSHEQYF.